Listed here are 8 T cell receptor beta chains from one sample, sequenced in a study of blood T cell repertoires in COVID-19. The table came from immunoSEQ multiplex PCR; TCRdb's copy has only in-frame clones and leaves some out. The data contain about 330,000 clones, roughly 88% of them singletons. Sequencing was carried out using peripheral blood. Receptor source: a woman aged 50 to 65 with active or convalescent COVID-19.

The chain couples TRBV5-5 to TRBJ1-6; D is possibly TRBD1 (6 bases). This CDR3 spans 14 amino acids. V lost 1 base to trimming and J lost 8 bases, with 10 bases between them. The V gene's germline CDR1 is SGHKS and CDR2 YYEKEE (reference sequence). CDR3 in amino acids: CASSLIQGYSPLHF. The CDR3 DNA follows: TGTGCCAGCAGCTTGATACAGGGATATTCACCCCTCCACTTT.

This clone was recorded once. CDR3 in amino acids: CASRFNRGNEQFF. For the CDR3, the DNA is TGTGCCAGCAGATTTAACAGGGGGAATGAGCAGTTCTTC. The V and J genes are TRBV12-3 or TRBV12-4 and TRBJ2-1, with 8 bases identical to TRBD1. This CDR3 spans 13 amino acids. V shed 6 bases and J 7 bases; nucleotides not matched to a gene: 5.

V is TRBV28 and J is TRBJ2-7, with D maybe TRBD2 (6 bases). Trimming removed 5 bases from V and 4 bases from J, with 21 bases in between. CDR1 MDHEN and CDR2 SYDVKM come from the germline V gene. The CDR3 has 16 residues. DNA for the CDR3: TGTGCCAGCAGTGGGGGGACCAAGCAGACCCAATACGAGCAGTACTTC. Translating it yields CASSGGTKQTQYEQYF.

The V gene is TRBV29-1, the J gene TRBJ1-1; 7 positions agree with TRBD1. V was pared by 7 bases and J by 1 base, with 9 bases of the junction left unmatched. The CDR3 is 14 residues long. The V gene's germline CDR1 is SQVTM and CDR2 ANQGSEA. CDR3 DNA sequence: TGCAGCGCCGCACAGGGGTTGGGGAACACTGAAGCTTTCTTT. This encodes CSAAQGLGNTEAFF.

The chain links TRBV4-3 to TRBJ1-1; maybe TRBD1 (5 bases). V was clipped by 0 bases and J by 5 bases, with 19 bases between them. This CDR3 is built from 17 residues. CDR1 is LGHNA and CDR2 is YSLEER in the germline V gene. The CDR3 spells CASSQDPKGRGGTEAFF. In nucleotides, the CDR3 is TGCGCCAGCAGCCAAGATCCCAAGGGGCGCGGGGGAACTGAAGCTTTCTTT.

The gene calls are TRBV11-2 and TRBJ2-7; 9 bases are a match to TRBD2. CDR3 size: 15 residues. The trim removed 5 bases at V and 4 bases at J, leaving 9 bases unmatched. CDR1 and CDR2 (germline): SGHAT, FQNNGV. DNA for the CDR3: TGTGCCAGCAGCACAGGGTCTAGCGGGGCGTACGAGCAGTACTTC. Its protein product is CASSTGSSGAYEQYF.

The chain has TRBV19 and TRBJ2-5; 8 bases line up with TRBD1. Germline V gene lookup returns CDR1 LNHDA and CDR2 SQIVND (reference sequence). The CDR3 is made up of 15 amino acids. The ends lost 3 bases at V and 4 bases at J; junction bases unmatched: 7. CDR3 bases: TGTGCCAGTAGTATTGTCGGAGGGACAGGAGAGACCCAGTACTTC. Encoded protein: CASSIVGGTGETQYF. The variable domain in full, with the rest retrieved from reference TRBV19 and TRBJ2-5, is DGGITQSPKYLFRKEGQNVTLSCEQNLNHDAMYWYRQDPGQGLRLIYYSQIVNDFQKGDIAEGYSVSREKKESFPLTVTSAQKNPTAFYLCASSIVGGTGETQYFGPGTRLLVL.

The chain couples TRBV6-2 or TRBV6-3 to TRBJ1-4; D is possibly TRBD1 (6 bases). This CDR3 is 14 amino acids long. Per germline, CDR1 MNHEY and CDR2 SVGEGT. V gave up 6 bases and J gave up 6 bases, with 14 bases separating them. The CDR3 reads CASSSGQKYEKLFF. The CDR3 DNA follows: TGTGCCAGCAGCTCCGGACAGAAATATGAAAAACTGTTTTTT.